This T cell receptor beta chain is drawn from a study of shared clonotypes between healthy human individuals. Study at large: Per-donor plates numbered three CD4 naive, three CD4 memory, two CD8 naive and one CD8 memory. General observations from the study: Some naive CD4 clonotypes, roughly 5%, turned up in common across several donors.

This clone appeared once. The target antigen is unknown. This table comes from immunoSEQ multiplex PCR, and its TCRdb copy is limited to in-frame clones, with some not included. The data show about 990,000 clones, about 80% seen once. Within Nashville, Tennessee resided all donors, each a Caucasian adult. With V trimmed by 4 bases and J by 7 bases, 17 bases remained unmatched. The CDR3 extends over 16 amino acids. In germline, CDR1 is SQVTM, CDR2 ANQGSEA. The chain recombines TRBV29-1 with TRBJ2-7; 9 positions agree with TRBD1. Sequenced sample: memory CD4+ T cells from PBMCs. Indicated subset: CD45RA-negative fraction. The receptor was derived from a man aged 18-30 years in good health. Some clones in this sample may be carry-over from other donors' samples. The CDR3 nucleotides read TGCAGCGTTGGAGGGGGACAGGGAATCCTACGAGGGGAGCAGTACTTC. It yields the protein CSVGGGQGILRGEQYF.